The 19 T cell receptor beta chains reported below all come from one sample, sequenced in a study of CD8 T cells in ankylosing spondylitis. MiXCR, applied by TCRdb to the 5' RACE reads, yields one record per CDR3 protein. This sample yields some 200,000 distinct CDR3 sequences, of which over 10% are seen a single time; 15% to 20% belongs to the top ten. Sequenced material: blood, either unsorted or a sorted T cell fraction (not recorded which). Receptor source: a male donor with ankylosing spondylitis or in good health (not recorded which).

In the case of this clonotype: With a much larger clone just one base away, this may be a read error. As DNA, the CDR3 is TGCAGCGTTGAGGGTGGCGGGGTGCCCACCGGGGAGCTGTTTTTT. It yields the protein CSVEGGGVPTGELFF. This chain connects TRBV29-1 to TRBJ2-2; possible D gene TRBD2, 6 bases. V was shortened by 3 bases and J by 4 bases, with 15 bases between the two germline ends. CDR1 is SQVTM and CDR2 is ANQGSEA in the germline V gene. The CDR3 has 15 amino acids.

This chain uses TRBV7-9 with TRBJ2-7; 8 nucleotides line up with TRBD1. The CDR3 length is 15 residues. Germline V gives CDR1 SEHNR, CDR2 FQNEAQ (reference sequence). The J segment lost 2 bases and the V segment lost 3 bases, leaving 6 bases of the junction unmatched. CDR3 loop: CASSLTGAATYEQYF. The CDR3 DNA is TGTGCCAGCAGCTTGACAGGGGCTGCCACCTACGAGCAGTACTTC.

This clonotype occurred a few times. The gene calls are TRBV4-1 and TRBJ2-4; 8 bases align to TRBD1. Unmatched junction bases numbered 7, after V lost 1 base and J lost 8 bases. The germline V gene has CDR1 MGHRA and CDR2 YSYEKL. CDR3 size: 15 residues. CDR3 in amino acids: CASSQVGGQGHIQYF. The CDR3 DNA reads as TGCGCCAGCAGCCAAGTCGGAGGACAGGGTCACATTCAGTACTTC.

The chain has TRBV29-1 and TRBJ2-1; 8 bases are a match to TRBD1. This CDR3 contains 12 residues. Trimming at V came to 3 bases and at J to 8 bases, leaving 3 bases not matched to a gene. CDR1 and CDR2 from the germline V gene are SQVTM and ANQGSEA. The CDR3 loop reads CSVEAGGYEQFF. CDR3 nucleotides: TGCAGCGTTGAGGCAGGGGGCTATGAGCAGTTCTTC.

This clonotype was counted only a few times. V usage is TRBV9 and J usage is TRBJ2-7, with D possibly matching TRBD2 (5 bases). V lost 0 bases and J 2 bases, leaving 12 bases between the germline ends. CDR3 length equals 15 residues. Germline V CDR1 and CDR2: SGDLS, YYNGEE. This CDR3 is CASSVGVTEAYEQYF. CDR3 bases: TGTGCCAGCAGCGTAGGTGTAACGGAGGCCTACGAGCAGTACTTC.

This clonotype came up a few times. The chain is built from TRBV5-1 and TRBJ2-1; D gene unclear. CDR3 size: 12 residues. Germline CDR1 and CDR2: SGHRS and YFSETQ. The V end was cut by 0 bases, the J end by 10 bases, with 8 bases between. The CDR3 here is CASSLAPKEQFF. CDR3 nucleotides: TGCGCCAGCAGCTTGGCCCCGAAGGAGCAGTTCTTC.

CDR3 sequence (DNA): TGTGCCAGCAGTGTCTCAGGGGGCTACTACGAGCAGTACTTC. This gives the protein CASSVSGGYYEQYF. The chain couples TRBV12-3 or TRBV12-4 to TRBJ2-7, with 8 bases identical to TRBD1. CDR3 length equals 14 residues. V gave up 5 bases and J gave up 3 bases; unmatched junction bases: 6.

The chain recombines TRBV2 with TRBJ1-2; D uncertain. The CDR3 contains 14 residues. The V gene lost 3 bases and the J gene lost 1 base, with 9 bases spanning the gap. Looked up from germline, CDR1 is SNHLY and CDR2 is FYNNEI. The chain's CDR3 is CASSDGQNNYGYTF. The CDR3 DNA follows: TGTGCCAGCAGTGACGGGCAGAATAACTATGGCTACACCTTC.

This clonotype was seen ten or more times. The rearrangement links TRBV30 to TRBJ2-3; D unresolved. Germline V gene data show CDR1 as GTSNPN and CDR2 as SVGIG (reference sequence). V was shortened by 5 bases and J by 2 bases, with 11 bases between the two germline ends. The CDR3 has 13 residues. The CDR3 bases are TGTGCCTGGGGCGGTTGGTACACAGATACGCAGTATTTT. It codes for CAWGGWYTDTQYF.

The rearrangement links TRBV6-1 to TRBJ2-2, with D possibly being TRBD1 or TRBD2 (7 bases each). From germline, CDR1 is MNHNS and CDR2 SASEGT. This CDR3 spans 16 amino acids. V lost 6 bases, J lost 8 bases, and 22 bases lay in between. This CDR3 is CASSHRGGGLSGELFF. The CDR3 nucleotides are TGTGCCAGCAGCCACAGGGGCGGGGGCCTCTCGGGGGAGCTGTTTTTT.

The rearrangement links TRBV12-3 or TRBV12-4 to TRBJ2-3, with 9 bases aligning to TRBD2. The CDR3 runs to 15 residues. Trimming took 5 bases from V and 5 from J; bases not matched to a gene: 8. The chain's CDR3 is CASSTPSGKGDTQYF. The CDR3 DNA reads as TGTGCCAGCAGTACTCCTAGCGGGAAAGGAGATACGCAGTATTTT.

This rearrangement joins TRBV10-3 to TRBJ2-5; weak D call: TRBD1 (5 bases). V lost 7 bases to trimming and J lost 1 base, with 16 bases between them. The CDR3 has 15 amino acids. Germline CDR1 and CDR2: ENHRY and SYGVKD. This CDR3 is CAIKTGLGSQETQYF. The CDR3 bases are TGTGCCATCAAAACAGGTTTGGGTTCCCAAGAGACCCAGTACTTC.

The genes are TRBV3-1 and TRBJ2-5; 9 nucleotides align to TRBD2. V was pared by 1 base and J by 3 bases, with 3 bases of the junction left unmatched. This CDR3 is 15 amino acids long. The germline V gene encodes CDR1 LGHDT and CDR2 YNNKEL (reference sequence). The CDR3: CASSQGSSGKETQYF. The DNA of the CDR3 is TGTGCCAGCAGCCAAGGGTCTAGCGGGAAAGAGACCCAGTACTTC.

The table lists this clonotype with a few counts. V and J are TRBV25-1 and TRBJ2-3; unclear D gene. The V gene lost 2 bases and the J gene lost 3 bases, with 12 bases spanning the gap. The CDR3 length is 15 residues. Germline CDR1 reads MGHDK; CDR2 reads SYGVNS. CDR3 amino acids: CASSEQLYQTDTQYF. As DNA, the CDR3 is TGTGCCAGCAGTGAACAACTATACCAAACAGATACGCAGTATTTT.

This clonotype was seen a handful of times. The V call is TRBV7-2, the J call TRBJ2-7; 10 positions agree with TRBD1. Per the germline V gene, CDR1 is SGHTA and CDR2 is FQGNSA. V trimming: 5 bases; J trimming: 3 bases; junction bases outside the gene matches: 4. This CDR3 has 14 residues. CDR3 in DNA: TGTGCCAGCAGCGCTTGGGACAGGGGCTACGAGCAGTACTTC. Residues: CASSAWDRGYEQYF.

The chain joins TRBV30 to TRBJ2-7, with a possible D match to TRBD1 (6 bases). The CDR3 consists of 11 residues. Germline-derived CDR1 and CDR2 are GTSNPN and SVGIG (reference sequence). V was trimmed by 1 base and J by 6 bases, leaving 7 bases between them. CDR3 residues: CAWSEGGEQYF. CDR3 DNA: TGTGCCTGGAGTGAAGGGGGCGAGCAGTACTTC. The full variable domain, in which reference TRBV30 and TRBJ2-7 provide the parts outside the CDR3, is SQTIHQWPATLVQPVGSPLSLECTVEGTSNPNLYWYRQAAGRGLQLLFYSVGIGQISSEVPQNLSASRPQDRQFILSSKKLLLSDSGFYLCAWSEGGEQYFGPGTRLTVT.

The V call is TRBV9, the J call TRBJ2-2; 11 positions match TRBD2. The CDR3 is 16 residues long. With V trimmed by 3 bases and J by 6 bases, 7 bases remained unmatched. Germline values: CDR1 SGDLS, CDR2 YYNGEE. DNA for the CDR3: TGTGCCAGCAGCGGACTAGCGGGGATGAGCTCCGGGGAGCTGTTTTTT. This codes for CASSGLAGMSSGELFF. The whole variable domain, remainder taken from reference TRBV9 and TRBJ2-2, is DSGVTQTPKHLITATGQRVTLRCSPRSGDLSVYWYQQSLDQGLQFLIQYYNGEERAKGNILERFSAQQFPDLHSELNLSSLELGDSALYFCASSGLAGMSSGELFFGEGSRLTVL.

The rearrangement uses TRBV14 and TRBJ2-1; the D gene is possibly TRBD2 (6 bases). The CDR3 sequence is 14 residues long. V was trimmed by 3 bases and J by 11 bases, leaving 17 bases between them. Germline V gene sequence: CDR1 SGHDN, CDR2 FVKESK. The CDR3 is CASSHGLGGPKQFF. The CDR3 DNA reads TGTGCCAGCAGCCATGGTTTGGGGGGACCAAAGCAGTTCTTC.

The sample holds many counts of this clonotype. The CDR3 loop is CASSPQGTTPEQFF. CDR3 nucleotide sequence: TGCGCCAGCAGCCCCCAAGGGACGACTCCTGAGCAGTTCTTC. The chain links TRBV4-1 to TRBJ2-1, with D possibly being TRBD1 or TRBD2 (5 bases each). The CDR3 has 14 residues. Trimming left V 4 bases short and J 9 bases short, with 16 bases between. The germline V gene encodes CDR1 MGHRA and CDR2 YSYEKL.